This TCR beta chain is drawn from a study of T-cell reconstitution after alpha-beta-depleted transplantation in children. The CDR3 has 17 residues. The V end lost 1 base, the J end lost 4 bases, and 19 bases lay between the germline ends. Per the germline V gene, CDR1 is DFQATT and CDR2 is SNEGSKA (reference sequence). This clonotype was counted at least ten times. The TCRbeta library incorporated unique molecular identifiers. TCRdb passed the PCR reads through MiXCR, listing each CDR3 protein once. The sample contains approximately 88,000 distinct CDR3 sequences, roughly an eighth of which appear only once.

The material was PBMCs from the stem cell graft donor, obtained from the stem cell graft. The TCR comes from a human donor who donated a stem cell graft to a child with inherited bone marrow failure. J is TRBJ2-2 and V is TRBV20-1; D unclear. CDR3 amino acids: CSARVILPKLVTGELFF. In DNA, the CDR3 is TGCAGTGCTAGAGTGATTCTCCCAAAGCTGGTCACCGGGGAGCTGTTTTTT.